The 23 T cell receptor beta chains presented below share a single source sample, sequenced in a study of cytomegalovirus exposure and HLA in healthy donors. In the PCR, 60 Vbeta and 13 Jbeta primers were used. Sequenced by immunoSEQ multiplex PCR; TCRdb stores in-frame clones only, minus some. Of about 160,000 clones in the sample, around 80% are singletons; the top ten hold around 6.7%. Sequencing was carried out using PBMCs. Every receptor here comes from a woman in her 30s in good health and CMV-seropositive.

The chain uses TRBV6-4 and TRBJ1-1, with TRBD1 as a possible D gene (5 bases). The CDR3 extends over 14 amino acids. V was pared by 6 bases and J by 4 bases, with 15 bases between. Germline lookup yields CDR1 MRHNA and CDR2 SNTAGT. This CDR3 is CASRALGGGTEAFF. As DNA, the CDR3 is TGTGCCAGCAGGGCCTTGGGGGGTGGCACTGAAGCTTTCTTT.

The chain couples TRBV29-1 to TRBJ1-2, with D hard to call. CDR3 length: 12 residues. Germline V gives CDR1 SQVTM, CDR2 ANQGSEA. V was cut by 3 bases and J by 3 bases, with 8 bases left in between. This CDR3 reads CSVEWLDYGYTF. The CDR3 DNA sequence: TGCAGCGTTGAGTGGCTGGACTATGGCTACACCTTC.

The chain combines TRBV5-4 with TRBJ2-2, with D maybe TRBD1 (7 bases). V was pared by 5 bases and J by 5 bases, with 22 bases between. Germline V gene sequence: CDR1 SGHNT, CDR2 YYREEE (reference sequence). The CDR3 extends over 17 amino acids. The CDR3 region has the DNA TGTGCCAGCAGTGTCACGGGCAGGGGGGATTTTACCGGGGAGCTGTTTTTT. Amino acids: CASSVTGRGDFTGELFF.

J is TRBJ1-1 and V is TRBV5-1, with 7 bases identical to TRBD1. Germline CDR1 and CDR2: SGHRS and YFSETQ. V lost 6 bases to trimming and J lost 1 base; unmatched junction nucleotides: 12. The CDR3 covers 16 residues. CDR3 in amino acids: CASNFKGGFTNTEAFF. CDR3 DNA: TGCGCCAGCAATTTTAAAGGGGGCTTCACGAACACTGAAGCTTTCTTT.

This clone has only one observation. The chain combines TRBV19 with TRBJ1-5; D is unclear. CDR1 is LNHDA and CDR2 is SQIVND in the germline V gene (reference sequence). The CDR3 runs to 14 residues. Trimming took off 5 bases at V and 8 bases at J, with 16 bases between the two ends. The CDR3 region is CASSYRVLVEPQHF. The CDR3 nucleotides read TGTGCCAGTAGTTACCGGGTCCTGGTGGAGCCCCAGCATTTT.

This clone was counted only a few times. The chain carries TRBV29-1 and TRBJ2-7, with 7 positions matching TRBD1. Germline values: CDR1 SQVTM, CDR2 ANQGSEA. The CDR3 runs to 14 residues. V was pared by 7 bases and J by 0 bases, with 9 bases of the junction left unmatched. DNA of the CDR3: TGCAGCGCCAGAGGGTGGGACAGCTCCTACGAGCAGTACTTC. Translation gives CSARGWDSSYEQYF.

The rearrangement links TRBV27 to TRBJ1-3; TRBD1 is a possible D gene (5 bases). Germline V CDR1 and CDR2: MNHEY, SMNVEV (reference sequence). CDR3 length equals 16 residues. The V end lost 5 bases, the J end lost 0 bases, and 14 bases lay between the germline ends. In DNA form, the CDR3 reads TGTGCCAGCAGTGGGAGGGACGGACACTCTGGAAACACCATATATTTT. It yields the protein CASSGRDGHSGNTIYF.

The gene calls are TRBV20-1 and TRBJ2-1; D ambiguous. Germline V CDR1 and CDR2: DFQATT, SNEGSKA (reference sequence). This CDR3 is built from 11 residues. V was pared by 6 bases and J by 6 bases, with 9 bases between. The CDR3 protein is CSAPRRNEQFF. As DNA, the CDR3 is TGCAGTGCCCCCAGGCGCAATGAGCAGTTCTTC.

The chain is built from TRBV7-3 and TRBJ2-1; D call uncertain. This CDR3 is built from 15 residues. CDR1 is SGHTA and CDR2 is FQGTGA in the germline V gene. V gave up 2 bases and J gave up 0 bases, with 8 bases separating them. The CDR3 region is CASSLWSSSYNEQFF. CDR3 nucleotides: TGTGCCAGCAGCTTATGGAGTAGCTCCTACAATGAGCAGTTCTTC.

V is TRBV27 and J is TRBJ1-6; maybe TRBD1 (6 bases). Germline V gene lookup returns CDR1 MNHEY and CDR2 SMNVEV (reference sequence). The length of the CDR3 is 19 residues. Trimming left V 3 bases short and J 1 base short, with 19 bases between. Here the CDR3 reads CASSLVSGTKGSYNSPLHF. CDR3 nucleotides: TGTGCCAGCAGTTTGGTATCTGGGACAAAGGGATCCTATAATTCACCCCTCCACTTT.

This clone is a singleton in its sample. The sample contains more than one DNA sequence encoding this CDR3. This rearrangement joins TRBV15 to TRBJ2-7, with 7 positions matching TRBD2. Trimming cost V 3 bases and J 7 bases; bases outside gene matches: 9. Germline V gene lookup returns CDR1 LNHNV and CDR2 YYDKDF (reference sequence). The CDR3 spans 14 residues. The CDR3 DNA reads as TGTGCCACCAGCAGGGGGGGGGACTCAGAGGAGCAGTACTTC. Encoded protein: CATSRGGDSEEQYF.

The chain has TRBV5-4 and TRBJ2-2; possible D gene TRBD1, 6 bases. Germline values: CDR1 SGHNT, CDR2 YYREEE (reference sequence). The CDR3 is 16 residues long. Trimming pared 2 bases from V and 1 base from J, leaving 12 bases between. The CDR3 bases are TGTGCCAGCAGCTTCGGTATAGGGGGGAACACCGGGGAGCTGTTTTTT. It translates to CASSFGIGGNTGELFF.

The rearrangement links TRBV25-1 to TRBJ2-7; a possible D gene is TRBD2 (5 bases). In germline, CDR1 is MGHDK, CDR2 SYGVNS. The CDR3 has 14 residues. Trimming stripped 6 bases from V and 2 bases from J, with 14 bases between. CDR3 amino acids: CASSTGYETYEQYF. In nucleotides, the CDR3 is TGTGCCAGCAGCACGGGGTATGAGACCTACGAGCAGTACTTC.

The CDR3 loop reads CATSRGRGINQPQHF. The CDR3 DNA is TGTGCCACCAGCAGAGGTCGGGGGATCAATCAGCCCCAGCATTTT. The V gene is TRBV15, the J gene TRBJ1-5; TRBD1 is a possible D gene (5 bases). Looked up from germline, CDR1 is LNHNV and CDR2 is YYDKDF (reference sequence). The V and J ends lost 1 base and 3 bases respectively, with 10 bases between them. The CDR3 is made up of 15 amino acids. Drawing the rest from reference TRBV15 and TRBJ1-5, the complete variable domain is DAMVIQNPRYQVTQFGKPVTLSCSQTLNHNVMYWYQQKSSQAPKLLFHYYDKDFNNEADTPDNFQSRRPNTSFCFLDIRSPGLGDTAMYLCATSRGRGINQPQHFGDGTRLSIL.

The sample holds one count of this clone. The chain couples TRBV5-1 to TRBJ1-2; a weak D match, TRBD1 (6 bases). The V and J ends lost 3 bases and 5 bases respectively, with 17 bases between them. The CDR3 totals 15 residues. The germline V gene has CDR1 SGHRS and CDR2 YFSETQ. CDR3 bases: TGCGCCAGCAGCTCCACAGGGACCAGTATGTATGGCTACACCTTC. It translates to CASSSTGTSMYGYTF. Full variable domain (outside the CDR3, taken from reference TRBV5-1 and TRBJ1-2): KAGVTQTPRYLIKTRGQQVTLSCSPISGHRSVSWYQQTPGQGLQFLFEYFSETQRNKGNFPGRFSGRQFSNSRSEMNVSTLELGDSALYLCASSSTGTSMYGYTFGSGTRLTVV.

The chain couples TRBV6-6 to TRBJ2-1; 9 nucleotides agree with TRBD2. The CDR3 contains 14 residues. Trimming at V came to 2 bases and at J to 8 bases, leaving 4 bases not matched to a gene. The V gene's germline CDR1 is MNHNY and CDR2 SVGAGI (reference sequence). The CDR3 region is CASSYGGGADEQFF. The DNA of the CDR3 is TGTGCCAGCAGTTACGGCGGGGGGGCTGATGAGCAGTTCTTC.

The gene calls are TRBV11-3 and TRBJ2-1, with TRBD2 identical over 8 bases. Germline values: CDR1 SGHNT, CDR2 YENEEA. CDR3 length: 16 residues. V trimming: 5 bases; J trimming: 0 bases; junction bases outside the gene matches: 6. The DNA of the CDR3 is TGTGCCAGCAGCGTTAGCGGGACAAGCTCCTACAATGAGCAGTTCTTC. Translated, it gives CASSVSGTSSYNEQFF.

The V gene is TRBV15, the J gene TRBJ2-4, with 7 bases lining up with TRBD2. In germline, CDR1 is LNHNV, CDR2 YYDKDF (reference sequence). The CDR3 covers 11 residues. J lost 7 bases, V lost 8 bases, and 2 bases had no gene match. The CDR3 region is CATGGGNIQYF. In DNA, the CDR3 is TGTGCCACCGGGGGGGGGAACATTCAGTACTTC.

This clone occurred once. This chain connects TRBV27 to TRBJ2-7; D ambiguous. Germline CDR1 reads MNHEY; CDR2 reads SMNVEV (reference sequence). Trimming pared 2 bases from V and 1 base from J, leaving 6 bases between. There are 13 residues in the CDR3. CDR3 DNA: TGTGCCAGCAGTTTAGAACAGTCCTACGAGCAGTACTTC. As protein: CASSLEQSYEQYF.

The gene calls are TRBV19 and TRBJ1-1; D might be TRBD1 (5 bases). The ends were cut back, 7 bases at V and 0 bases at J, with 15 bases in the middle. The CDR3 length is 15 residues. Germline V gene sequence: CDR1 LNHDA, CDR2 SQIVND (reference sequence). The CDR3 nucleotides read TGTGCCAGTATCCCCAGTGGCAGGGTGAACACTGAAGCTTTCTTT. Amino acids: CASIPSGRVNTEAFF.

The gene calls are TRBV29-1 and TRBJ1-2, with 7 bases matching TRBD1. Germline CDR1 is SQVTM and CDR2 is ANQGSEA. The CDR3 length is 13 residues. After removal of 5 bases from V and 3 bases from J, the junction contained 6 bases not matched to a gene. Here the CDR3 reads CSVPGQSDYGYTF. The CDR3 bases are TGCAGCGTTCCGGGACAGAGTGACTATGGCTACACCTTC.

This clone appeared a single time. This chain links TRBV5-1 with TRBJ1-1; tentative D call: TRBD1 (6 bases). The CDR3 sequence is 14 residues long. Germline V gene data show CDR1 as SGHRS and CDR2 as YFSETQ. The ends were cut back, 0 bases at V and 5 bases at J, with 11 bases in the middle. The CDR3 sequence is CASSLEQGWTEAFF. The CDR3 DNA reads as TGCGCCAGCAGCTTGGAACAGGGTTGGACTGAAGCTTTCTTT.

CDR3 protein: CASSIGVLGTEAFF. In nucleotides, the CDR3 is TGTGCCAGTAGTATTGGAGTTTTGGGCACTGAAGCTTTCTTT. The chain recombines TRBV19 with TRBJ1-1, with D uncertain. Germline V gene sequence: CDR1 LNHDA, CDR2 SQIVND (reference sequence). The CDR3 runs to 14 residues. The V end was cut by 3 bases, the J end by 4 bases, with 12 bases between. Looking up the rest from reference TRBV19 and TRBJ1-1 gives the full variable domain: DGGITQSPKYLFRKEGQNVTLSCEQNLNHDAMYWYRQDPGQGLRLIYYSQIVNDFQKGDIAEGYSVSREKKESFPLTVTSAQKNPTAFYLCASSIGVLGTEAFFGQGTRLTVV.